Listed below are T cell receptor beta chains from one sample, sequenced in a study of blood T cell repertoires in COVID-19. Here immunoSEQ multiplex PCR was the method, and the copy in TCRdb shows in-frame clones only, minus some. The sample includes around 240,000 clones, 80% to 90% of them seen just once. Sequenced: PBMCs or T cells enriched from blood (not recorded which). Every receptor here comes from a man over 45 who had been exposed to COVID-19. Each CDR3 is given with its conserved first and last residue. The D gene is left open where the match is weak. Not all rows give a size; the values are once, few, many and, for expanded clones, a class.

J gene,D gene,clone size,V gene,CDR3 protein,CDR3 DNA
TRBJ2-5,TRBD2,-,TRBV10-1,CASSVVGGGENLQETQYF,TGCGCCAGCAGTGTGGTTGGCGGGGGGGAAAATCTTCAAGAGACCCAGTACTTC
TRBJ2-3,-,-,TRBV5-1,CASSPDGTPTSTDTQYF,TGCGCCAGCAGCCCGGACGGGACTCCGACTAGCACAGATACGCAGTATTTT
TRBJ2-5,-,-,TRBV7-3,CASSPLAGVGETQYF,TGTGCCAGCAGCCCCCTAGCCGGGGTAGGAGAGACCCAGTACTTC
TRBJ1-2,TRBD1,-,TRBV9,CASSAGGTGRTNYGYTF,TGTGCCAGCAGCGCCGGGGGGACAGGACGAACCAACTATGGCTACACCTTC
TRBJ2-6,-,once,TRBV2,CASIRQPSGANVLTF,TGTGCCAGCATCCGACAGCCCTCTGGGGCCAACGTCCTGACTTTC
TRBJ1-1,-,-,TRBV5-1,CASSSARDSRQNTEAFF,TGCGCCAGCAGCTCAGCCCGTGACAGCCGCCAAAACACTGAAGCTTTCTTT
TRBJ1-5,-,-,TRBV6-5,CASSYSFGSGQPQHF,TGTGCCAGCAGTTACTCGTTTGGGTCCGGGCAGCCCCAGCATTTT
TRBJ1-6,-,once,TRBV9,CASSVNPLSPLHF,TGTGCCAGCAGCGTAAATCCCCTATCACCCCTCCACTTT
TRBJ1-1,-,once,TRBV29-1,CSVGQLNTEAFF,TGCAGCGTTGGACAGCTGAACACTGAAGCTTTCTTT
TRBJ2-1,TRBD2,-,TRBV4-2,CASSPGRGGRADEQFF,TGTGCCAGCAGCCCAGGTCGTGGCGGGAGGGCCGATGAGCAGTTCTTC
TRBJ1-1,TRBD1,-,TRBV7-6,CASSSLATGGVTEAFF,TGTGCCAGCAGCTCACTTGCGACAGGGGGGGTAACTGAAGCTTTCTTT
TRBJ2-5,-,once,TRBV10-3,CAISVTGGETQYF,TGTGCCATCAGTGTAACAGGTGGGGAGACCCAGTACTTC
TRBJ1-6,-,few,TRBV7-8,CASRLPLRFSFNSPLHF,TGTGCCAGCAGATTACCTCTCAGGTTTTCGTTTAATTCACCCCTCCACTTT
TRBJ1-3,-,-,TRBV4-1,CASSQWQDTSGNTIYF,TGCGCCAGCAGCCAATGGCAGGATACCTCTGGAAACACCATATATTTT
TRBJ1-2,-,-,TRBV28,CASSSPSKVAGGGYTF,TGTGCCAGCAGTTCACCGAGCAAGGTAGCAGGAGGTGGCTACACCTTC
TRBJ2-7,-,-,TRBV5-1,CASSVGTATSYEQYF,TGCGCCAGCAGCGTTGGAACAGCTACCTCCTACGAGCAGTACTTC
TRBJ1-4,TRBD1,-,TRBV25-1,CASSGLLRGTARHEKLFF,TGTGCCAGCAGTGGATTACTCAGGGGGACGGCACGGCATGAAAAACTGTTTTTT
TRBJ1-4,-,-,TRBV3-1/TRBV3-2,CASSQTWGNEKLFF,TGTGCCAGCAGCCAGACATGGGGCAATGAAAAACTGTTTTTT
TRBJ1-2,-,once,TRBV6-5,CASSAEGYGYTF,TGTGCCAGCAGCGCGGAGGGCTATGGCTACACCTTC
TRBJ2-3,TRBD2,-,TRBV7-3,CASSVSGRDTQYF,TGTGCCAGCAGCGTTAGCGGGAGGGATACGCAGTATTTT
TRBJ1-2,TRBD1,-,TRBV11-3,CASSLGTGRLYGYTF,TGTGCCAGCAGCCTCGGGACAGGGAGGCTCTATGGCTACACCTTC
TRBJ2-1,TRBD2,-,TRBV10-3,CAISGGGNRGSYNEQFF,TGTGCCATCAGCGGGGGGGGGAATCGCGGGAGCTACAATGAGCAGTTCTTC
TRBJ2-3,-,once,TRBV7-9,CASSLVQGSTDTQYF,TGTGCCAGCAGCTTAGTGCAGGGGAGCACAGATACGCAGTATTTT
TRBJ2-5,TRBD2,-,TRBV7-7,CASSSLAGGLQETQYF,TGTGCTAGCAGCTCCCTAGCGGGGGGACTCCAAGAGACCCAGTACTTC
TRBJ2-3,-,-,TRBV5-1,CASRAETDTDTQYF,TGCGCCAGCAGAGCGGAAACGGACACAGATACGCAGTATTTT
TRBJ2-2,TRBD2,-,TRBV24-1,CATSGTSGANTGELFF,TGTGCCACCAGTGGCACTAGCGGGGCAAACACCGGGGAGCTGTTTTTT
TRBJ2-1,TRBD2,-,TRBV5-1,CASSFKSSGRDNEQFF,TGCGCCAGCAGCTTCAAGTCTAGCGGGAGGGACAATGAGCAGTTCTTC
TRBJ1-5,-,once,TRBV9,CASSVGWGVHQPQHF,TGTGCCAGCAGCGTAGGTTGGGGGGTCCATCAGCCCCAGCATTTT
TRBJ1-1,-,-,TRBV5-1,CASSLDRANTEAFF,TGCGCCAGCAGCTTGGACAGAGCGAACACTGAAGCTTTCTTT
TRBJ1-3,TRBD1,-,TRBV28,CASKEPGGYGNTIYF,TGTGCCAGCAAGGAGCCAGGGGGCTATGGAAACACCATATATTTT
TRBJ2-5,TRBD2,once,TRBV25-1,CASSAAGDPETQYF,TGTGCCAGCAGTGCAGCGGGAGACCCAGAGACCCAGTACTTC
TRBJ2-1,-,-,TRBV4-2,CASSQDRLYNEQFF,TGTGCCAGCAGCCAAGATCGACTTTACAATGAGCAGTTCTTC
TRBJ1-1,-,-,TRBV5-1,CASSLAGGKNTEAFF,TGCGCCAGCAGCTTGGCCGGGGGGAAGAACACTGAAGCTTTCTTT
TRBJ2-1,-,-,TRBV10-3,CAIRSDLGYRNEQFF,TGTGCCATCAGATCAGACCTAGGTTACCGCAATGAGCAGTTCTTC
TRBJ1-5,TRBD1,-,TRBV27,CASSPSTGESNQPQHF,TGTGCCAGCAGTCCATCGACAGGGGAATCCAATCAGCCCCAGCATTTT
TRBJ2-1,-,-,TRBV30,CAWSRGNEQFF,TGTGCCTGGAGTCGAGGGAATGAGCAGTTCTTC
TRBJ1-5,-,-,TRBV2,CASSLGGVQPQHF,TGTGCCAGCAGTTTGGGAGGGGTTCAGCCCCAGCATTTT
TRBJ2-2,TRBD1,-,TRBV29-1,CSVTGTGNTGELFF,TGCAGCGTTACCGGGACAGGGAACACCGGGGAGCTGTTTTTT
TRBJ1-2,-,many,TRBV12-3/TRBV12-4,CASSPTGPSGYTF,TGTGCCAGCAGTCCAACCGGACCTAGCGGCTACACCTTC
TRBJ2-1,-,-,TRBV11-2,CASSRTSPSEQFF,TGTGCCAGCAGCCGAACTAGCCCAAGTGAGCAGTTCTTC
TRBJ2-7,TRBD1,-,TRBV6-6,CASSPIQTGGTISYEQYF,TGTGCCAGCAGTCCCATCCAAACAGGGGGCACGATCTCCTACGAGCAGTACTTC
TRBJ1-1,-,-,TRBV18,CASSPAVRDTEAFF,TGTGCCAGCTCCCCGGCGGTGCGGGACACTGAAGCTTTCTTT
TRBJ1-6,-,-,TRBV5-1,CASSLTTGGSAVGSPLHF,TGCGCCAGCAGCTTGACGACGGGGGGATCCGCAGTAGGGTCACCCCTCCACTTT